This is a list of T cell receptor beta chains from one sample in a study of cytomegalovirus exposure and HLA in healthy donors. Profiled with immunoSEQ multiplex PCR; TCRdb holds only in-frame clones, not every one. The data contain about 150,000 clones, about 8.9% of them singletons. The specimen was PBMCs. Every receptor here comes from a man aged 45-60 years in good health and CMV-seronegative. Each CDR3 is given without its conserved first and last residue.

CDR3 protein | J gene | V gene
ASRSHAGASYNEQF | TRBJ2-1 | TRBV28
ASSGGSGRALDTQY | TRBJ2-3 | TRBV10-1
ASSPTPGQFSEQY | TRBJ2-7 | TRBV4-1
ASSDPGTEDNEQF | TRBJ2-1 | TRBV6-1
ASSADHRVLGNTIY | TRBJ1-3 | TRBV9
ASSSGSKGEQF | TRBJ2-1 | TRBV6-1
ASSYRTGETQY | TRBJ2-5 | TRBV9
ATGGNSYEQY | TRBJ2-7 | TRBV6-5
ASSFTSSVGEKLF | TRBJ1-4 | TRBV19
SVAGLAGGTYEQY | TRBJ2-7 | TRBV29-1
ASRVGGGETTQY | TRBJ2-3 | TRBV6-5
ASSKGLQGEQF | TRBJ2-1 | TRBV19
SVENERRTGAF | TRBJ1-1 | TRBV29-1
ATSRGWEEGYNEQF | TRBJ2-1 | TRBV15
ASRPSGRAYEQY | TRBJ2-7 | TRBV28
ASSEPGVGTQY | TRBJ2-5 | TRBV2
ASSDDRRGNTIY | TRBJ1-3 | TRBV6-1
ASSPSWTGRVETQY | TRBJ2-5 | TRBV7-9